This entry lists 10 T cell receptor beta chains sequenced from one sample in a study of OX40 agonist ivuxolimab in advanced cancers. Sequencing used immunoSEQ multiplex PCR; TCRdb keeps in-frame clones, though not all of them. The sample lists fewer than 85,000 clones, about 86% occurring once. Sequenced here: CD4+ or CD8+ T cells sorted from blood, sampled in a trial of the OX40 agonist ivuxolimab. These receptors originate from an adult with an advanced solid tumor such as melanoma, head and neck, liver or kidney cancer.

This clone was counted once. The DNA of the CDR3 is TGTGCCAGTAGTATGGGACACGTCGGAAACACCATATATTTT. Translated, it gives CASSMGHVGNTIYF. This sequence joins TRBV19 and TRBJ1-3; D is possibly TRBD1 (6 bases). The CDR3 is 14 residues long. CDR1 LNHDA and CDR2 SQIVND come from the germline V gene (reference sequence). Trimming stripped 3 bases from V and 4 bases from J, with 10 bases between.

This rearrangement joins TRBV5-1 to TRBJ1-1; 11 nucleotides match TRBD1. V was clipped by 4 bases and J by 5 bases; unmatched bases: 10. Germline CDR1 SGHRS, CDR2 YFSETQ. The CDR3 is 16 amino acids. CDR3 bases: TGCGCCAGCAGCGTCTCAGGACAGGGGGCGAGAACTGAAGCTTTCTTT. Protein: CASSVSGQGARTEAFF.

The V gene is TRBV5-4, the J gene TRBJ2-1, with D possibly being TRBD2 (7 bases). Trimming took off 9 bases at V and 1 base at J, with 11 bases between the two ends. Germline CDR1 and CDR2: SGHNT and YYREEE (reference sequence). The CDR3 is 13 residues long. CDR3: CATKGGSYNEQFF. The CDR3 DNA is TGTGCCACCAAGGGGGGGTCCTACAATGAGCAGTTCTTC.

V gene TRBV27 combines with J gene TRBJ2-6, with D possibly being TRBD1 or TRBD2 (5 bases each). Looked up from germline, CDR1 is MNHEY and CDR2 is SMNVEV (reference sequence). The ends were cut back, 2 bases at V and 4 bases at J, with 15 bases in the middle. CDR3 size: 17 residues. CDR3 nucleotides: TGTGCCAGCAGTTTACTTGCAGGGACGCTGGGGGCCAACGTCCTGACTTTC. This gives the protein CASSLLAGTLGANVLTF.

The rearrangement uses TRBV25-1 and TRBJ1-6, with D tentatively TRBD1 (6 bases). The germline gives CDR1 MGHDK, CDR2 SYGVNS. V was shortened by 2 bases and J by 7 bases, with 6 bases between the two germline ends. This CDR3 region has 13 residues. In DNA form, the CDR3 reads TGTGCCAGCAGTGAACAGGGGAATTCACCCCTCCACTTT. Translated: CASSEQGNSPLHF.

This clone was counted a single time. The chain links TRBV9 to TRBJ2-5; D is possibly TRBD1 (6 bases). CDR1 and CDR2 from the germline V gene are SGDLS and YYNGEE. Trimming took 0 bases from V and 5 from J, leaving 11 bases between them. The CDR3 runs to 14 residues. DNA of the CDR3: TGTGCCAGCAGCGTAGCCGGACAGTCGGAGACCCAGTACTTC. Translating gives CASSVAGQSETQYF.

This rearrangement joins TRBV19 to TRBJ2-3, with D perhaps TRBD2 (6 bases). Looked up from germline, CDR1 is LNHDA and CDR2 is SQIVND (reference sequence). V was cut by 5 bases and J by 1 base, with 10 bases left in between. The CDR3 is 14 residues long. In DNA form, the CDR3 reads TGTGCCAGTAGTCCGTCTAGCGGCACAGATACGCAGTATTTT. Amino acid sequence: CASSPSSGTDTQYF.

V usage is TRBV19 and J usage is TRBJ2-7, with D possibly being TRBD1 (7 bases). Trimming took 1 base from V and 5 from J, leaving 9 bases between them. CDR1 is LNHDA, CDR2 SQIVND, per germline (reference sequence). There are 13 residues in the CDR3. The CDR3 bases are TGTGCCAGTAGTATAGCCAGGGGGGACGAGCAGTACTTC. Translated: CASSIARGDEQYF.

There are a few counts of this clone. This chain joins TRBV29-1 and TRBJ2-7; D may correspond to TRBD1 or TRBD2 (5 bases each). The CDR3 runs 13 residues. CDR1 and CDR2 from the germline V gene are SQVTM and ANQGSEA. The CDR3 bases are TGCAGGACCGGGACCCGGGAACTAGGGGAGCAGTACTTC. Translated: CRTGTRELGEQYF.

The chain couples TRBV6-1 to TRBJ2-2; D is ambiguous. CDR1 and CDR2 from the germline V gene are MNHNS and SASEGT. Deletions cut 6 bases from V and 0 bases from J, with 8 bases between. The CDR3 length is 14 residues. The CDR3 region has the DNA TGTGCCAGCAGCCTCTTCTCGAACACCGGGGAGCTGTTTTTT. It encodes CASSLFSNTGELFF.